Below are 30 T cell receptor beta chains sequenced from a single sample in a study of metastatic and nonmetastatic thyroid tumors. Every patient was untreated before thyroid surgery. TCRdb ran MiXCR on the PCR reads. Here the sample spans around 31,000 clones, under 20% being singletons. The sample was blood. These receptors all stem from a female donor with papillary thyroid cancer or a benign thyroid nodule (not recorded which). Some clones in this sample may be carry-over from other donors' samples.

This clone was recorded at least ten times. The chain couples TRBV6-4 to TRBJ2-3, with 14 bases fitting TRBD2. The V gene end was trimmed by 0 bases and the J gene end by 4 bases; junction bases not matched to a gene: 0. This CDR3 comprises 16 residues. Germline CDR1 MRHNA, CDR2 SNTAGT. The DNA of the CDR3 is TGTGCCAGCAGTGACTCGACTAGCGGGGGGGCAGATACGCAGTATTTT. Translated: CASSDSTSGGADTQYF.

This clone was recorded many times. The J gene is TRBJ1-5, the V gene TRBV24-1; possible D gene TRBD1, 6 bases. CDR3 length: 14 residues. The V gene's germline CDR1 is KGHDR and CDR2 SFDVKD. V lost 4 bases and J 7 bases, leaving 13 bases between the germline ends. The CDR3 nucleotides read TGTGCCACCAGTGAGGCAGGGGATGGACAGCCCCAGCATTTT. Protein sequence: CATSEAGDGQPQHF.

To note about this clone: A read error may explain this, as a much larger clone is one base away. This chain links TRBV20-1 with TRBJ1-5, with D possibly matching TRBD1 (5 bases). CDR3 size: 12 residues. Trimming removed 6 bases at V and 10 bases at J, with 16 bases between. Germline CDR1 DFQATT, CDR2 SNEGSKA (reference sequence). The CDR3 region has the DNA TGCAGTGCAGAGCAGGGAGCTCATCCCCAGCATTTT. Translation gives CSAEQGAHPQHF.

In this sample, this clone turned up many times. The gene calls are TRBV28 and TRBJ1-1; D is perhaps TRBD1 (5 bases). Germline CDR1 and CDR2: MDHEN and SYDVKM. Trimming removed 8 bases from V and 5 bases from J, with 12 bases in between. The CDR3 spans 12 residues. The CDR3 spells CASEEGRTEAFF. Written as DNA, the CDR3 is TGTGCCAGCGAGGAGGGGAGGACTGAAGCTTTCTTT.

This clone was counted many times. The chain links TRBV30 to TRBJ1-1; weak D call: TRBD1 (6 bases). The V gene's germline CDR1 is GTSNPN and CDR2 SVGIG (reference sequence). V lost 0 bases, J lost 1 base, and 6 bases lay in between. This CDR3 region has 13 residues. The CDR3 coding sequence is TGTGCCTGGAGTGTGGGGGCGAACACTGAAGCTTTCTTT. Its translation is CAWSVGANTEAFF.

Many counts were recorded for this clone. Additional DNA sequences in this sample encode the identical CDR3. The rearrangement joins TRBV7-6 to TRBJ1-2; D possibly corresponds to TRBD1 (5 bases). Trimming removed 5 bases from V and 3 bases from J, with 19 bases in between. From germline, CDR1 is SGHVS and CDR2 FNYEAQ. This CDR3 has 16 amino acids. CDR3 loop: CASSPSAGQLHYGYTF. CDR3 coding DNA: TGTGCCAGCAGCCCATCCGCGGGGCAGCTTCACTATGGCTACACCTTC.

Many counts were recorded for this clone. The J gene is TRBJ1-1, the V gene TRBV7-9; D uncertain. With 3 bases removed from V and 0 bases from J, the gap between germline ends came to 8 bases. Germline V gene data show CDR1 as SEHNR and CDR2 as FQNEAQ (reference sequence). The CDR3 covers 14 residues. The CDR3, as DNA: TGTGCCAGCAGCTTCGGTATTATGAACACTGAAGCTTTCTTT. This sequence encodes CASSFGIMNTEAFF.

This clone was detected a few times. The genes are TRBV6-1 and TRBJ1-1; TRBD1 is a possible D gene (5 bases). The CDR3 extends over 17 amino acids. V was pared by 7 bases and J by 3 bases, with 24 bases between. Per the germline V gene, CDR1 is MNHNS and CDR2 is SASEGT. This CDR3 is CASMSGTWLRVYTEAFF. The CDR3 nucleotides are TGTGCCAGCATGAGTGGCACATGGCTCAGGGTTTACACTGAAGCTTTCTTT.

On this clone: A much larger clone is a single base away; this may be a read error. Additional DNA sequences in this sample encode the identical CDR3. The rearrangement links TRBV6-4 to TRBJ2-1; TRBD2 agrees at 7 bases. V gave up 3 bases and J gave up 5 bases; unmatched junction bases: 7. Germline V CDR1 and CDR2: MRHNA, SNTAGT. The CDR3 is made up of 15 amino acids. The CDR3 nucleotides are TGTGCCAGCAGTGAAGGTACTAGCGACCACAATGAGCAGTTCTTC. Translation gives CASSEGTSDHNEQFF.

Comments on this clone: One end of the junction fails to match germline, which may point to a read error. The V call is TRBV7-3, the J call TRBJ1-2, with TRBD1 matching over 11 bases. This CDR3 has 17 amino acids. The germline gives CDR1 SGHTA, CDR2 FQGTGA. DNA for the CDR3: TGTGCCAGCAGCTTCACCTCGGGACAGGGGGTGCGTAATGGCTGCACCTTC. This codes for CASSFTSGQGVRNGCTF.

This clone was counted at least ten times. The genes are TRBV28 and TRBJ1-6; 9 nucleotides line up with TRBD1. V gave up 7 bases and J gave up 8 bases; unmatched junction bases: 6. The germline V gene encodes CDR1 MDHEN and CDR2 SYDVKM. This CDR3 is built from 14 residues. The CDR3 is CASNDDRGDSPLHF. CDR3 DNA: TGTGCCAGCAATGACGACAGGGGGGATTCACCCCTCCACTTT.

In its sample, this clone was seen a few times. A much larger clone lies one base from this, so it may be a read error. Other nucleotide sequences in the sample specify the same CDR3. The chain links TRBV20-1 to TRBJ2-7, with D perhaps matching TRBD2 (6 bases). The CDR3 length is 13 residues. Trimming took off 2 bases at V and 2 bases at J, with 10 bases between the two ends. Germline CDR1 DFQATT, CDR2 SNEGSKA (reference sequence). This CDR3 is CSARPAGTYEQYF. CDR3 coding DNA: TGCAGTGCTAGACCGGCGGGGACCTACGAGCAGTACTTC.

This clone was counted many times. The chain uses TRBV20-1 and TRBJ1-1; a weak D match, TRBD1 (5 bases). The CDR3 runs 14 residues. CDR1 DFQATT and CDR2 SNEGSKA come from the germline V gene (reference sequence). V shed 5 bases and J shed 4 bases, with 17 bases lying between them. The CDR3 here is CSAAWDGSTTEAFF. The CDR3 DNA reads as TGCAGTGCTGCATGGGACGGCTCCACCACTGAAGCTTTCTTT.

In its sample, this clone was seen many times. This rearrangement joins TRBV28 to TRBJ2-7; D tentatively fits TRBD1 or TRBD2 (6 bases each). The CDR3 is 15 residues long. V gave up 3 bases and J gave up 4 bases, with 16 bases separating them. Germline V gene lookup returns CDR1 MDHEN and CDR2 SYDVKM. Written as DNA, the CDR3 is TGTGCCAGCAGTTTCCCGGTGGGGGGCGCGTACGAGCAGTACTTC. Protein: CASSFPVGGAYEQYF.

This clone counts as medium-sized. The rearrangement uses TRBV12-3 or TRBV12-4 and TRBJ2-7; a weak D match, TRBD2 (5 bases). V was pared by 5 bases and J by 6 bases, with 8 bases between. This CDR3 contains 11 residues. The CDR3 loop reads CASSRRGEQYF. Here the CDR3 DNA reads TGTGCCAGCAGTAGACGGGGCGAGCAGTACTTC.

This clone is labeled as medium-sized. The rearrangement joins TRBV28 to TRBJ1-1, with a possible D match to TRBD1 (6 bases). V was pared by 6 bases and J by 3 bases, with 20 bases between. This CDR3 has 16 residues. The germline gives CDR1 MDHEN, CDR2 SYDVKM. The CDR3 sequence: CASSTKRTVLDTEAFF. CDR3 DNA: TGTGCCAGCAGCACAAAAAGGACAGTATTAGACACTGAAGCTTTCTTT.

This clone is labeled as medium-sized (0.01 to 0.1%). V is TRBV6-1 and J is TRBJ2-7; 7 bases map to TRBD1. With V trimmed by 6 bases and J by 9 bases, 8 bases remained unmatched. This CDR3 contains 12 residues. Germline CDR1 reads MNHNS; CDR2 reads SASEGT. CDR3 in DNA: TGTGCCAGCAGCCCAGACAGGGCCGGGCAGTACTTC. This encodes CASSPDRAGQYF.

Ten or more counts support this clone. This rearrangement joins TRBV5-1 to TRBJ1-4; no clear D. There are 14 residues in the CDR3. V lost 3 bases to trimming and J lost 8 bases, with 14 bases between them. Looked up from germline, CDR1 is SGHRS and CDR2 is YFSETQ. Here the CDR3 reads CASSSGLSGEKLFF. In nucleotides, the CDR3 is TGCGCCAGCAGCTCCGGACTGTCGGGGGAAAAACTGTTTTTT.

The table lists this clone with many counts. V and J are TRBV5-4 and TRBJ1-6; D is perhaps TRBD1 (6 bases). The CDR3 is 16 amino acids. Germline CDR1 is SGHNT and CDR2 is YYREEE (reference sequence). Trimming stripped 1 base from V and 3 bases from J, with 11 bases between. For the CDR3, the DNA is TGTGCCAGCAGCTTGTCGTACAGGGACTATAATTCACCCCTCCACTTT. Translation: CASSLSYRDYNSPLHF.

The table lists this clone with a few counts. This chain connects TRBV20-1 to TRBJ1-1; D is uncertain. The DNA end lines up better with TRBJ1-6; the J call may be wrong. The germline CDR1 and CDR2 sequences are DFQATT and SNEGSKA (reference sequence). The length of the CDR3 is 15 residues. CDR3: CSARATAWGNSPLHF. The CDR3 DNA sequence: TGCAGTGCTAGAGCTACAGCGTGGGGAAATTCACCCCTCCACTTT.

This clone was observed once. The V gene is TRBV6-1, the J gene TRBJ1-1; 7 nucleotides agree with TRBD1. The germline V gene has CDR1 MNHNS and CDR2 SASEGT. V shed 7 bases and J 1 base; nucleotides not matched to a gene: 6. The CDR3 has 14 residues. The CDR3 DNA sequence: TGTGCCAGCACCTTAGGACAGGCGAACACTGAAGCTTTCTTT. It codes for CASTLGQANTEAFF.

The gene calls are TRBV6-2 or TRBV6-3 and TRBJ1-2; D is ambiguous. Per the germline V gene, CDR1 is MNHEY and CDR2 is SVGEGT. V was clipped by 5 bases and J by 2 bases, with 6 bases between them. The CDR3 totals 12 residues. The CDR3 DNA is TGTGCCAGCAGTGTGTGGAACTATGGCTACACCTTC. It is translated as CASSVWNYGYTF.

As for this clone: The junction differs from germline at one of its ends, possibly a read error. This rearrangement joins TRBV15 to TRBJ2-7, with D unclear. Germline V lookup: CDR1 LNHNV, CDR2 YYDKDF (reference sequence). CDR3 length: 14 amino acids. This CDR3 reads CATSREFYSYEHYF. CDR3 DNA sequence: TGTGCCACCAGCAGAGAGTTCTACTCCTACGAGCATTACTTC.

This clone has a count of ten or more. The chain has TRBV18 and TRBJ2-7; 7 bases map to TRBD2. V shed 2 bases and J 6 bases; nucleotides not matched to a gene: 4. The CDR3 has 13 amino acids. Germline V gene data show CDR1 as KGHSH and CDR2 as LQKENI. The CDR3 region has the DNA TGTGCCAGCTCACCAGGGAGGGACTCCGAGCAGTACTTC. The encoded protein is CASSPGRDSEQYF.

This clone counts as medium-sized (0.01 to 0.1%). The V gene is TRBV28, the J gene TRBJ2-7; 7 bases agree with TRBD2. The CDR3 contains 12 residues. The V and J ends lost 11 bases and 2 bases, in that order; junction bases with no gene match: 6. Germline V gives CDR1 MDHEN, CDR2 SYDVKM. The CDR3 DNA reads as TGTGCCTGTAGCGGGCCAACCTACGAGCAGTACTTC. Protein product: CACSGPTYEQYF.

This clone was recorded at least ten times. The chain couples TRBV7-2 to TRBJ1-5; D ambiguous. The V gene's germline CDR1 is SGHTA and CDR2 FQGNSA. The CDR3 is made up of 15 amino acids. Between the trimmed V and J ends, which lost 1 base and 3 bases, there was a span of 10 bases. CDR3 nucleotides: TGTGCCAGCAGCTTAGTCGAGGGATTCAATCAGCCCCAGCATTTT. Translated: CASSLVEGFNQPQHF.

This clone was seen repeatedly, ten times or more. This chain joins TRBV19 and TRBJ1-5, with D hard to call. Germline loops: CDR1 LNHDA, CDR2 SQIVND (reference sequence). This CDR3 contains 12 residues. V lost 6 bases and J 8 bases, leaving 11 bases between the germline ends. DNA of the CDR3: TGTGCCAGTAGACCTCTTTGGGAGCCCCAGCATTTT. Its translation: CASRPLWEPQHF.

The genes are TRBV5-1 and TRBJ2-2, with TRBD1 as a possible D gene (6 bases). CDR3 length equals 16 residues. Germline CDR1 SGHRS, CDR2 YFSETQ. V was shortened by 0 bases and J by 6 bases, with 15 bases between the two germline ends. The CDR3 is CASSLGSGVRSGELFF. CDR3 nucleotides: TGCGCCAGCAGCTTGGGTTCAGGGGTGAGATCCGGGGAGCTGTTTTTT. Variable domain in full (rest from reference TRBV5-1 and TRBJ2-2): KAGVTQTPRYLIKTRGQQVTLSCSPISGHRSVSWYQQTPGQGLQFLFEYFSETQRNKGNFPGRFSGRQFSNSRSEMNVSTLELGDSALYLCASSLGSGVRSGELFFGEGSRLTVL.

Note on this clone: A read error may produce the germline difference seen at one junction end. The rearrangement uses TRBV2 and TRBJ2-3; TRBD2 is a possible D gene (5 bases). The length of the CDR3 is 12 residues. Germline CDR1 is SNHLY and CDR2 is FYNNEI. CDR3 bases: TGTGCCAGCAGCTCGACTACGGATACTCAGTATTTT. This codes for CASSSTTDTQYF.

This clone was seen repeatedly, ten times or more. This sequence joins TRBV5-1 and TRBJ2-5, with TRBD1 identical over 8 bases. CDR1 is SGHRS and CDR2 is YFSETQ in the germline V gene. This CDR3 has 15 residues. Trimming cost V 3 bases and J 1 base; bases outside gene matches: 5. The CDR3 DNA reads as TGCGCCAGCAGCTACCCCACAGGGGGCCAAGAGACCCAGTACTTC. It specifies CASSYPTGGQETQYF.